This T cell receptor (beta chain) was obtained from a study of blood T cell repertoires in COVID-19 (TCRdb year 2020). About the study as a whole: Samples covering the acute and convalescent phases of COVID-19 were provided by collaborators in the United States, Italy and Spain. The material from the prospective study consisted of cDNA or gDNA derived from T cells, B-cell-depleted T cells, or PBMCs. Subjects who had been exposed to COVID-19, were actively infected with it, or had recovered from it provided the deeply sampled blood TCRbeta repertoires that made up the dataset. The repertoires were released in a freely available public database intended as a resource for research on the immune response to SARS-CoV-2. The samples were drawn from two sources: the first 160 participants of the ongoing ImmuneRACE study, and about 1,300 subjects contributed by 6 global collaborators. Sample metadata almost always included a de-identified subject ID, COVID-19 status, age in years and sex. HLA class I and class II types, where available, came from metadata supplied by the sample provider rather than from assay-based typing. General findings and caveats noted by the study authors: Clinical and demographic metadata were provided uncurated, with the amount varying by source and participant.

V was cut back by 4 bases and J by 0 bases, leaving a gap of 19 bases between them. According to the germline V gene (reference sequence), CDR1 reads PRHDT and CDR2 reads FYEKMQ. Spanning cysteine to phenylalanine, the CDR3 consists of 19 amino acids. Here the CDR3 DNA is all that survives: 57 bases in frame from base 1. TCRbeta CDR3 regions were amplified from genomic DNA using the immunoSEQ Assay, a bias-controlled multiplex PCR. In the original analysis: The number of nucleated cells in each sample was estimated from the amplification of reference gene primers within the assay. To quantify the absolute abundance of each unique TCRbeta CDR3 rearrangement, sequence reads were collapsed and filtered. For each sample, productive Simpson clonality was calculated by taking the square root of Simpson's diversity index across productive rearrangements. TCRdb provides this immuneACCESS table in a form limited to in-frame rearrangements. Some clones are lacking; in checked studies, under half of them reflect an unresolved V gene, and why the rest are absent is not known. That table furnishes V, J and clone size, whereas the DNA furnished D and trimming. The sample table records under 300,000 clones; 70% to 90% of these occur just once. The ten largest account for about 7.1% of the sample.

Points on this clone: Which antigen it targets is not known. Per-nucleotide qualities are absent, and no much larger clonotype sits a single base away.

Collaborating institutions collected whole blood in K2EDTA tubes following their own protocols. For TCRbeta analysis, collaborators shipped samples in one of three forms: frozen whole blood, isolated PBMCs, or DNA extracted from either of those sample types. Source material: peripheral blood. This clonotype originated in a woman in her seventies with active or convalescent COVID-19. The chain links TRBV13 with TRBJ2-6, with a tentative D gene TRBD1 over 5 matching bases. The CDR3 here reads CASSYLTGQGTSGANVLTF. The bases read TGTGCCAGCAGCTACCTGACGGGCCAGGGAACCTCTGGGGCCAACGTCCTGACTTTC.